Below are 31 T cell receptor beta chains sequenced from a single sample in a study of blood T cells in healthy people across ages. PCR was performed a second time for about 7 to 12 cycles using a sample-barcoded 5' primer and a J-beta primer mix. Each CDR3 protein gets one entry after TCRdb re-called the 5' RACE reads with MiXCR. The sample contains about 600,000 distinct CDR3 sequences, less than 60% of which appear only once. Input material: blood. Source of these receptors: a man older than 75 in good health.

As concerns this clonotype: The junction departs from germline at one end; a sequencing error may be responsible. The chain recombines TRBV6-2 or TRBV6-3 with TRBJ2-4; D might be TRBD1 (5 bases). The CDR3 totals 14 residues. CDR1 is MNHEY, CDR2 SVGEGT, per germline. CDR3 in DNA: TGTGCCAGCAGTTCCCCGAACTGGGGCTACGAGCAGTATTTC. Its protein product is CASSSPNWGYEQYF.

This clonotype was seen more than once but under ten times. This rearrangement joins TRBV7-2 to TRBJ2-5; tentatively, D is TRBD2 (6 bases). CDR1 is SGHTA, CDR2 FQGNSA, per germline. The CDR3 length is 17 residues. V was trimmed by 2 bases and J by 0 bases, leaving 16 bases between them. Here the CDR3 reads CASSLLRRASYQETQYF. The CDR3 DNA reads TGTGCCAGCAGCTTATTACGGAGGGCTTCGTACCAAGAGACCCAGTACTTC.

The V gene is TRBV7-8, the J gene TRBJ2-7, with a tentative D call TRBD2 (5 bases). Germline CDR1 and CDR2: SGHVS and FQNEAQ. This CDR3 has 15 amino acids. V shed 5 bases and J shed 2 bases, with 16 bases lying between them. As DNA, the CDR3 is TGTGCCAGCAGCCCCTCCCGAGGGCCCCCCTACGAGCAGTACTTC. Amino acids: CASSPSRGPPYEQYF. The variable domain in full, with the rest retrieved from reference TRBV7-8 and TRBJ2-7, is GAGVSQSPRYKVAKRGQDVALRCDPISGHVSLFWYQQALGQGPEFLTYFQNEAQLDKSGLPSDRFFAERPEGSVSTLKIQRTQQEDSAVYLCASSPSRGPPYEQYFGPGTRLTVT.

There are a few counts of this clonotype. The chain couples TRBV29-1 to TRBJ2-5; the D gene is possibly TRBD2 (5 bases). V dropped 3 bases and J dropped 2 bases, with 13 bases sitting between them. Per germline, CDR1 SQVTM and CDR2 ANQGSEA. This CDR3 spans 14 amino acids. This CDR3 reads CSVELRALQETQYF. The DNA for the CDR3 is TGCAGCGTTGAGCTGAGGGCCCTTCAAGAGACCCAGTACTTC.

There are many counts of this clonotype. CDR3 nucleotide sequence: TGCAGTGCTAGAGATCCCGTGTGGGGGACTCAAGAGACCCAGTACTTC. This gives the protein CSARDPVWGTQETQYF. The chain couples TRBV20-1 to TRBJ2-5; tentative D call: TRBD2 (6 bases). This CDR3 has 16 residues. Trimming removed 0 bases at V and 2 bases at J, with 16 bases between. Germline V lookup: CDR1 DFQATT, CDR2 SNEGSKA (reference sequence).

In its sample, this clonotype was seen a few times. The chain links TRBV6-2 or TRBV6-3 to TRBJ2-1; 15 bases agree with TRBD2. In germline, CDR1 is MNHEY, CDR2 SVGEGT. V shed 4 bases and J 12 bases; nucleotides not matched to a gene: 7. The CDR3 covers 15 residues. CDR3 sequence: CASSSRTSGRVGQFF. Written as DNA, the CDR3 is TGTGCCAGCAGTTCCCGGACTAGCGGGAGGGTCGGGCAGTTCTTC.

The chain couples TRBV7-8 to TRBJ2-3; D gene uncertain. V lost 5 bases, J lost 4 bases, and 10 bases lay in between. CDR1 SGHVS and CDR2 FQNEAQ come from the germline V gene. The CDR3 length is 13 residues. This chain's CDR3 is CASSVDLSDTQYF. CDR3 coding DNA: TGTGCCAGCAGCGTTGACCTGTCAGATACGCAGTATTTT.

The chain uses TRBV10-1 and TRBJ2-2, with D uncertain. With 9 bases removed from V and 4 bases from J, the gap between germline ends came to 15 bases. Germline CDR1 and CDR2: WNHNN and SYGVQD (reference sequence). The CDR3 has 14 amino acids. The CDR3 here is CARQIAFITGELFF. The DNA of the CDR3 is TGCGCCAGACAGATTGCTTTTATCACCGGGGAGCTGTTTTTT.

In this sample, this clonotype turned up once. The genes are TRBV3-1 and TRBJ2-5; no definite D call. The germline CDR1 and CDR2 sequences are LGHDT and YNNKEL (reference sequence). The V end was cut by 2 bases, the J end by 7 bases, with 14 bases between. CDR3 size: 14 residues. This chain's CDR3 is CASSQSPGRLTQYF. The DNA of the CDR3 is TGTGCCAGCAGCCAATCTCCCGGTCGGTTGACCCAGTACTTC.

A note on this clonotype: Germline and junction disagree at one end, which may indicate a read error. DNA for the CDR3: TGTGCCAACAGTTACTCACGGCGGGCGGGTTCCTACAATGAGCAGTACTTC. This codes for CANSYSRRAGSYNEQYF. This chain joins TRBV6-5 and TRBJ2-1, with a tentative D call TRBD2 (5 bases). The closer fit of TRBJ2-7 to the DNA end suggests the J call may be wrong. Germline loops: CDR1 MNHEY, CDR2 SVGAGI. This CDR3 is built from 17 residues.

This CDR3 is CSVAQHRLASVRPNEQFF. The DNA for the CDR3 is TGCAGCGTTGCCCAACATCGACTAGCCTCAGTCCGTCCCAATGAGCAGTTCTTC. The V call is TRBV29-1, the J call TRBJ2-1; 7 bases are a match to TRBD2. With 4 bases clipped from V and 6 bases from J, the junction kept 21 bases outside the gene matches. Germline CDR1 and CDR2: SQVTM and ANQGSEA. The CDR3 is made up of 18 amino acids.

This clonotype was recorded only once. The junction shows a germline mismatch at one end, possibly a read error. The V and J genes are TRBV20-1 and TRBJ2-3; tentatively, D is TRBD1 or TRBD2 (6 bases each). Germline loops: CDR1 DFQATT, CDR2 SNEGSKA (reference sequence). The CDR3 is 14 amino acids. The CDR3 is CSAEQGGGFYTEYF. As DNA, the CDR3 is TGCAGTGCTGAACAGGGAGGCGGGTTTTATACGGAGTATTTT.

In DNA form, the CDR3 reads TGTGCCAGCAGCCCCCGAGGGACTAGCGGGACGAAGCAGTACTTC. Residues: CASSPRGTSGTKQYF. The rearrangement joins TRBV11-3 to TRBJ2-5; TRBD2 agrees at 13 bases. This CDR3 spans 15 amino acids. V trimming: 5 bases; J trimming: 11 bases; junction bases outside the gene matches: 11. The germline CDR1 and CDR2 sequences are SGHNT and YENEEA. The whole variable domain, remainder taken from reference TRBV11-3 and TRBJ2-5, is EAGVVQSPRYKIIEKKQPVAFWCNPISGHNTLYWYLQNLGQGPELLIRYENEEAVDDSQLPKDRFSAERLKGVDSTLKIQPAELGDSAVYLCASSPRGTSGTKQYFGPGTRLLVL.

V gene TRBV18 combines with J gene TRBJ2-7; 7 positions match TRBD2. This CDR3 has 12 residues. Germline V gene sequence: CDR1 KGHSH, CDR2 LQKENI. The V and J ends lost 3 bases and 10 bases, in that order; junction bases with no gene match: 6. DNA of the CDR3: TGTGCCAGCTCACCCGGGGAGGGGAGCCAGTACTTC. Translated, it gives CASSPGEGSQYF. Supplemented by reference TRBV18 and TRBJ2-7, the full variable domain reads NAGVMQNPRHLVRRRGQEARLRCSPMKGHSHVYWYRQLPEEGLKFMVYLQKENIIDESGMPKERFSAEFPKEGPSILRIQQVVRGDSAAYFCASSPGEGSQYFGPGTRLTVT.

The chain links TRBV20-1 to TRBJ2-7; possible D gene TRBD2, 6 bases. Trimming removed 6 bases at V and 1 base at J, with 10 bases between. This CDR3 contains 12 residues. Germline V gene sequence: CDR1 DFQATT, CDR2 SNEGSKA (reference sequence). The CDR3 reads CSAPTRSYEQYF. CDR3 DNA sequence: TGCAGTGCCCCGACTAGGTCCTACGAGCAGTACTTC.

The chain has TRBV4-2 and TRBJ2-1; TRBD2 aligns across 10 bases. Trimming at V came to 0 bases and at J to 7 bases, leaving 9 bases not matched to a gene. There are 17 residues in the CDR3. CDR1 and CDR2 (germline): LGHNA, YNFKEQ. CDR3 nucleotide sequence: TGTGCCAGCAGCCAAGATCCGGCTAGCGGGAGCAGGAATGAGCAGTTCTTC. It is translated as CASSQDPASGSRNEQFF.

The chain couples TRBV28 to TRBJ2-4, with D maybe TRBD1 (6 bases). This CDR3 is built from 14 residues. Trimming pared 5 bases from V and 1 base from J, leaving 9 bases between. Per the germline V gene, CDR1 is MDHEN and CDR2 is SYDVKM. The CDR3 DNA reads as TGTGCCAGCAGTCCAGGGGTTGCCAAAAACATTCAGTACTTC. Translating gives CASSPGVAKNIQYF.

This chain joins TRBV7-2 and TRBJ2-7; a possible D gene is TRBD2 (5 bases). Trimming removed 2 bases at V and 2 bases at J, with 10 bases between. The CDR3 contains 14 residues. Germline V gene sequence: CDR1 SGHTA, CDR2 FQGNSA. CDR3 in DNA: TGTGCCAGCAGCTTAACCCCGGGAACCTACGAGCAGTACTTC. Translated, it gives CASSLTPGTYEQYF.

V and J are TRBV7-2 and TRBJ2-7, with 7 positions matching TRBD2. The CDR3 consists of 14 residues. Per the germline V gene, CDR1 is SGHTA and CDR2 is FQGNSA. After removal of 1 base from V and 5 bases from J, the junction contained 5 bases not matched to a gene. CDR3 DNA: TGTGCCAGCAGCTTAGATCCAGCGGGGCACGAGCAGTACTTC. Amino acids: CASSLDPAGHEQYF.

The chain uses TRBV6-1 and TRBJ1-2; no clear D. Germline lookup yields CDR1 MNHNS and CDR2 SASEGT. V lost 0 bases to trimming and J lost 7 bases, with 12 bases between them. The CDR3 has 14 residues. For the CDR3, the DNA is TGTGCCAGCAGTGAAGCAGGCGGGGAGGCTGGCTACACCTTC. It encodes CASSEAGGEAGYTF.

V is TRBV9 and J is TRBJ1-1, with D unresolved. The CDR3 sequence is 14 residues long. V was pared by 4 bases and J by 1 base, with 11 bases between. Germline V gene sequence: CDR1 SGDLS, CDR2 YYNGEE. DNA of the CDR3: TGTGCCAGCAGCCCAAGACTGGCGAACACTGAAGCTTTCTTT. It codes for CASSPRLANTEAFF.

The CDR3 is CASSFTGVGQGGEQYF. The CDR3 DNA reads TGTGCCAGCAGCTTTACGGGGGTTGGACAGGGTGGCGAGCAGTACTTC. This chain connects TRBV11-2 to TRBJ2-4; 8 nucleotides match TRBD1. The J call may be incorrect, as the DNA end agrees better with TRBJ2-7. The CDR3 is made up of 16 amino acids. The germline V gene has CDR1 SGHAT and CDR2 FQNNGV.

This clonotype appeared many times. The chain couples TRBV6-5 to TRBJ1-5; TRBD1 might be the D (5 bases). The germline V gene encodes CDR1 MNHEY and CDR2 SVGAGI. The germline V and J ends were trimmed by 7 bases and 2 bases, with 12 bases remaining between them. This CDR3 region has 14 residues. DNA for the CDR3: TGTGCCAGCACAGGGAGTTTTGGCAATCAGCCCCAGCATTTT. Its translation is CASTGSFGNQPQHF.

This chain links TRBV20-1 with TRBJ2-3; 8 bases match TRBD2. Per the germline V gene, CDR1 is DFQATT and CDR2 is SNEGSKA (reference sequence). The V segment lost 1 base and the J segment 3 bases; nucleotides outside the gene matches: 12. The CDR3 totals 17 residues. The CDR3 nucleotides read TGCAGTGCTAGAGCTGTTAGCGGGAAGGGACGAACAGATACGCAGTATTTT. This gives the protein CSARAVSGKGRTDTQYF.

This clonotype was counted between two and nine times. This sequence joins TRBV5-1 and TRBJ2-1; the D gene is possibly TRBD2 (6 bases). V shed 3 bases and J shed 0 bases, with 19 bases lying between them. In germline, CDR1 is SGHRS, CDR2 YFSETQ. CDR3 length: 18 amino acids. The CDR3 spells CASSSVFGGTYSYNEQFF. CDR3 DNA sequence: TGCGCCAGCAGCTCGGTGTTCGGAGGGACTTACTCCTACAATGAGCAGTTCTTC.

This clonotype has a single count. The V gene is TRBV10-3, the J gene TRBJ1-4; TRBD1 might be the D (5 bases). V was clipped by 6 bases and J by 5 bases, with 19 bases between them. This CDR3 spans 16 amino acids. Looked up from germline, CDR1 is ENHRY and CDR2 is SYGVKD. CDR3 bases: TGTGCCATCAGAAGCGGGGGGGACGGAGCGAATGAAAAACTGTTTTTT. Protein sequence: CAIRSGGDGANEKLFF.

This clonotype was detected ten times or more. A much larger clone lies one base from this, so it may be a read error. The V gene is TRBV7-3, the J gene TRBJ2-2; no reliable D call. This CDR3 is 15 amino acids long. Germline V gives CDR1 SGHTA, CDR2 FQGTGA. Trimming cost V 5 bases and J 3 bases, with 13 bases left between them. CDR3 sequence (DNA): TGTGCCAGCAGCAGGGCCGCTAGAGACACCGGGGAGCTGTTTTTT. It yields the protein CASSRAARDTGELFF.

The rearrangement joins TRBV7-2 to TRBJ2-1, with a tentative D call TRBD2 (5 bases). The CDR3 extends over 17 amino acids. The germline V gene encodes CDR1 SGHTA and CDR2 FQGNSA. Trimming left V 5 bases short and J 0 bases short, with 17 bases between. The CDR3 region has the DNA TGTGCCAGCAGCGAAAAGGGAGTGGCTAGCTCCTACAATGAGCAGTTCTTC. Translated, it gives CASSEKGVASSYNEQFF.

The chain carries TRBV2 and TRBJ2-5, with D possibly TRBD2 on 6 matching bases. The germline gives CDR1 SNHLY, CDR2 FYNNEI. The V gene lost 6 bases and the J gene lost 6 bases, with 11 bases spanning the gap. The CDR3 consists of 12 residues. The DNA for the CDR3 is TGTGCCAGCAGGGCGGAGGGAAAGACCCAGTACTTC. It yields the protein CASRAEGKTQYF.

The chain carries TRBV20-1 and TRBJ2-1, with TRBD2 matching 10 bases. This CDR3 has 17 amino acids. From germline, CDR1 is DFQATT and CDR2 SNEGSKA (reference sequence). The V and J ends lost 3 bases and 3 bases, in that order; junction bases with no gene match: 11. The DNA for the CDR3 is TGCAGTGCTAGCCCTAGCGGGAGAGCCTTGGGCTACAATGAGCAGTTCTTC. It codes for CSASPSGRALGYNEQFF.

This clonotype was seen only a few times. The CDR3 is CASSHGLAGDNEQFF. In DNA form, the CDR3 reads TGTGCCAGCAGCCACGGACTAGCGGGAGACAATGAGCAGTTCTTC. The V gene is TRBV3-1, the J gene TRBJ2-1, with 13 nucleotides matching TRBD2. V gave up 3 bases and J gave up 5 bases; unmatched junction bases: 1. The germline gives CDR1 LGHDT, CDR2 YNNKEL (reference sequence). This CDR3 spans 15 amino acids.